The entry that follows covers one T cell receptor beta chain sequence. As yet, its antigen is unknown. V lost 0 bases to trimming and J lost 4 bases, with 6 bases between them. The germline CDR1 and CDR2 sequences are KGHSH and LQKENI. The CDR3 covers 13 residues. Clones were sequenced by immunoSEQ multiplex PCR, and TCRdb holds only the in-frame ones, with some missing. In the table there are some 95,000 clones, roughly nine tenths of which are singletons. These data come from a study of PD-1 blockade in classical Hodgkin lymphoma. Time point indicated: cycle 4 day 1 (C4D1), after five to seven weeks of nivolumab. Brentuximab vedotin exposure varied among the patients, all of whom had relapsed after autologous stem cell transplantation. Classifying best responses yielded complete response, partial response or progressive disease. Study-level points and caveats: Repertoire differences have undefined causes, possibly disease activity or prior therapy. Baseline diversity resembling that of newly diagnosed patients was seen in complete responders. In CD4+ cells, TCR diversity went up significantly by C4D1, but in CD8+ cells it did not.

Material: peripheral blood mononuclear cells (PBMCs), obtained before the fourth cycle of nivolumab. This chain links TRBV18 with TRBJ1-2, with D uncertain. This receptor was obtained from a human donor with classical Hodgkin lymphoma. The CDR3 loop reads CASSPPGRYGYTF. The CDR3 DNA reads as TGTGCCAGCTCACCACCAGGGCGCTATGGCTACACCTTC.